This TCR beta chain emerged from a study of T-cell reconstitution after alpha-beta-depleted transplantation in children. The CDR3 extends over 13 amino acids. V lost 4 bases to trimming and J lost 4 bases, with 11 bases between them. In germline, CDR1 is MGHRA, CDR2 YSYEKL. Library preparation (for TCRbeta) was performed with unique molecular identifiers. TCRdb ran MiXCR on the PCR reads and lists one entry per CDR3 protein. The sample gives about 540,000 distinct CDR3 sequences, approximately 20% of which show up once; 3% to 3.5% is in the top ten. The sequence came from a human donor who donated a stem cell graft to a child with acute lymphoblastic leukemia. The sample consisted of PBMCs from the stem cell graft donor, taken from the stem cell graft. The rearrangement uses TRBV4-1 and TRBJ2-7; D uncertain. CDR3 amino acids: CASSPGIGYEQYF. The DNA for the CDR3 is TGCGCCAGCAGCCCCGGTATTGGATACGAGCAGTACTTC.